This TCR beta chain comes out of a study of post-analysis software for immune sequencing data. The wider study: The disease courses spanned relapsing-remitting, secondary progressive and progressive-relapsing forms of multiple sclerosis.

Unique-molecular-identifier-tagged TCR beta cDNA libraries were used. T cells, about 0.95 to 10 million of them, yielded some 540,000 cDNA molecules. One entry per CDR3 protein, called by TCRdb with MiXCR from the PCR reads. The table shows under 900,000 distinct CDR3 sequences, with around 50% occurring only once. Broader study findings: Controls had significantly higher normalized Chao1 diversity than multiple sclerosis patients. Four to six TRBV segments were more frequent in patients than controls; TRBV5-6, TRBV5-1 and TRBV20-1 belonged to this group. Pronounced co-clustering by F measure was evident among identically batched samples.

To note about this clonotype: Its antigen is unidentified.

The CDR3 has 17 residues. After removal of 1 base from V and 3 bases from J, the junction contained 4 bases not matched to a gene. CDR1 and CDR2 (germline): LGHDT, YNNKEL (reference sequence). Sequencing input: blood. The clonotype originates from a girl aged 10 to 17 with multiple sclerosis. This chain joins TRBV3-1 and TRBJ2-6, with TRBD2 matching 9 bases. Here the CDR3 DNA reads TGTGCCAGCAGCCAAGTTCGCGGGGGGGTTGGGGCCAACGTCCTGACTTTC. The encoded protein is CASSQVRGGVGANVLTF.